This paragraph covers one T cell receptor (beta chain) sequence. No antigen is known for it. These data belong to a study of cytomegalovirus exposure and HLA in healthy donors. Germline V gene lookup returns CDR1 MDHEN and CDR2 SYDVKM. The length of the CDR3 is 15 residues. The trim removed 6 bases at V and 1 base at J, leaving 4 bases unmatched. Measured with immunoSEQ multiplex PCR; TCRdb has only the in-frame clones, and not every one. The sample contains 200,000 to 300,000 clones, around nine tenths of which appear only once. Regarding the study as a whole: TCR beta chains numbering more than 150 were designated cytomegalovirus-associated. In vitro work confirmed that a few CMV-associated chains recognize CMV antigens.

This chain connects TRBV28 to TRBJ2-7; 12 bases match TRBD2. Sequenced: PBMCs. The sequence was collected from a man between 18 and 29 years old in good health and CMV-seronegative. As DNA, the CDR3 is TGTGCCAGCAGCAGACTAGCGGGAGAATCCTACGAGCAGTACTTC. It yields the protein CASSRLAGESYEQYF.